A single sample gave rise to the 25 T cell receptor beta chains below, sequenced in a study of Ad26.COV2.S vaccination and SARS-CoV-2 variants. The data were produced by immunoSEQ multiplex PCR, yet TCRdb's version contains in-frame clones alone and is incomplete. The sample yields some 290,000 clones, around four fifths seen once. Treatment here: over 15 received Ad26.COV2.S at low or high dose, single or two shots; about 5 received placebo; per-sample allocation not given. Collection of the samples took place on day 63 after the first injection of vaccine or placebo. Sample: peripheral blood, taken in a trial of Ad26.COV2.S vaccine versus placebo. These receptors came from a person aged 18-65 years who received the Ad26.COV2.S COVID-19 vaccine or a placebo.

The V call is TRBV12-3 or TRBV12-4, the J call TRBJ2-1; unclear D gene. The CDR3 is made up of 13 amino acids. Trimming removed 7 bases from V and 2 bases from J, with 9 bases in between. The CDR3 region has the DNA TGTGCCAGCATGAAGGGTACCTACAATGAGCAGTTCTTC. Its protein is CASMKGTYNEQFF.

The chain couples TRBV6-5 to TRBJ1-3, with D hard to call. The length of the CDR3 is 14 residues. CDR1 MNHEY and CDR2 SVGAGI come from the germline V gene. Trimming took off 3 bases at V and 8 bases at J, with 14 bases between the two ends. The CDR3: CASSYQNTVDTIYF. DNA for the CDR3: TGTGCCAGCAGTTATCAGAATACAGTGGACACCATATATTTT.

The chain links TRBV28 to TRBJ1-5, with no clear D. CDR3 length: 15 residues. The V end lost 1 base, the J end lost 0 bases, and 7 bases lay between the germline ends. Germline-derived CDR1 and CDR2 are MDHEN and SYDVKM. The CDR3 nucleotides read TGTGCCAGCAGTTTATTTGGGGATAGCAATCAGCCCCAGCATTTT. Residues: CASSLFGDSNQPQHF.

V and J are TRBV28 and TRBJ2-3; 7 nucleotides line up with TRBD1. CDR3 size: 15 residues. Germline V lookup: CDR1 MDHEN, CDR2 SYDVKM. The trim removed 6 bases at V and 3 bases at J, leaving 9 bases unmatched. CDR3 DNA: TGTGCCAGCAGAGTTGGGACAGCGAGGACAGATACGCAGTATTTT. As protein: CASRVGTARTDTQYF.

This chain uses TRBV4-1 with TRBJ2-3; perhaps TRBD1 as D (6 bases). Trimming cost V 0 bases and J 4 bases, with 14 bases left between them. The CDR3 sequence is 16 residues long. From germline, CDR1 is MGHRA and CDR2 YSYEKL. The CDR3 region has the DNA TGCGCCAGCAGCCAAGATTGGCAGGGGTTAGCAGATACGCAGTATTTT. Translated: CASSQDWQGLADTQYF.

The chain combines TRBV4-2 with TRBJ2-2, with D possibly being TRBD1 (6 bases). The V gene's germline CDR1 is LGHNA and CDR2 YNFKEQ. The CDR3 contains 16 residues. Trimming took 1 base from V and 4 from J, leaving 13 bases between them. DNA of the CDR3: TGTGCCAGCAGCCAAGTAAACAGGGTCGGCACCGGGGAGCTGTTTTTT. Protein product: CASSQVNRVGTGELFF.

This clone is a singleton in its sample. V and J are TRBV4-1 and TRBJ1-1; D is perhaps TRBD1 (6 bases). The CDR3 is made up of 17 amino acids. The ends were cut back, 1 base at V and 4 bases at J, with 19 bases in the middle. Germline V gene sequence: CDR1 MGHRA, CDR2 YSYEKL. The CDR3 DNA reads TGCGCCAGCAGCCAAGTAAATTCAGGGGTGTTTGGCACTGAAGCTTTCTTT. Amino acids: CASSQVNSGVFGTEAFF.

This clone was seen just once. The chain couples TRBV7-2 to TRBJ2-5; 8 nucleotides align to TRBD2. CDR1 SGHTA and CDR2 FQGNSA come from the germline V gene. There are 14 residues in the CDR3. The ends lost 5 bases at V and 5 bases at J; junction bases unmatched: 7. The CDR3 here is CASSREPSGETQYF. The CDR3 DNA follows: TGTGCCAGCAGCCGCGAGCCTAGCGGGGAGACCCAGTACTTC.

At least ten counts were recorded for this clone. The CDR3 coding sequence is TGTGCCAGCAGCTTAATGGGGGTACACGCCGGGGAGCTGTTTTTT. Its protein is CASSLMGVHAGELFF. This chain connects TRBV7-3 to TRBJ2-2, with D perhaps matching TRBD1 or TRBD2 (5 bases each). Germline loops: CDR1 SGHTA, CDR2 FQGTGA. The CDR3 has 15 residues. The V gene lost 1 base and the J gene lost 6 bases, with 12 bases spanning the gap.

V gene TRBV2 combines with J gene TRBJ2-7; D gene ambiguous. Germline V gene lookup returns CDR1 SNHLY and CDR2 FYNNEI. The CDR3 covers 11 residues. V was shortened by 4 bases and J by 5 bases, with 6 bases between the two germline ends. The CDR3 region has the DNA TGTGCCAGCAGTGTTATGCACGAGCAGTACTTC. This codes for CASSVMHEQYF.

This sequence joins TRBV6-6 and TRBJ1-5; a weak D match, TRBD1 (6 bases). The V end was cut by 6 bases, the J end by 0 bases, with 12 bases between. CDR1 is MNHNY, CDR2 SVGAGI, per germline (reference sequence). The CDR3 runs to 15 residues. CDR3 amino acids: CASRKKGDSNQPQHF. DNA for the CDR3: TGTGCCAGCAGGAAGAAGGGGGATAGCAATCAGCCCCAGCATTTT.

This clone was seen just once. The chain employs TRBV5-6 and TRBJ1-5; D remains ambiguous. V was cut by 3 bases and J by 3 bases, with 13 bases left in between. Per the germline V gene, CDR1 is SGHDT and CDR2 is YYEEEE. The CDR3 sequence is 15 residues long. The CDR3 spells CASSSGPAANQPQHF. The CDR3 region has the DNA TGTGCCAGCAGCTCCGGGCCGGCAGCCAATCAGCCCCAGCATTTT.

This clone was observed at least ten times. The chain uses TRBV21-1 and TRBJ2-4; TRBD2, the table's D call, lacks a check against the DNA. TRBV21-1 is a pseudogene locus. The CDR3 covers 19 residues. The CDR3 DNA follows: TGTGCCAGCAGCTCCCACGGCCGGACTAGCGGGGGGGCCAAAAACATTCAGTACTTC. Amino acids: CASSSHGRTSGGAKNIQYF.

The chain combines TRBV2 with TRBJ2-7, with no clear D. Germline V CDR1 and CDR2: SNHLY, FYNNEI. V lost 7 bases to trimming and J lost 0 bases, with 10 bases between them. The CDR3 totals 13 residues. The CDR3 reads CASTSASSYEQYF. CDR3 in DNA: TGTGCCAGCACCAGTGCATCCTCCTACGAGCAGTACTTC.

The J gene is TRBJ2-7, the V gene TRBV7-3; D might be TRBD1 or TRBD2, each matching 6 bases. The CDR3 loop spans 15 amino acids. CDR1 and CDR2 (germline): SGHTA, FQGTGA. The V end was cut by 5 bases, the J end by 3 bases, with 17 bases between. For the CDR3, the DNA is TGTGCCAGCAGCCCCCAAGGGGGGCTTAGCTACGAGCAGTACTTC. Translating gives CASSPQGGLSYEQYF.

This clone was counted a single time. The V call is TRBV4-2, the J call TRBJ1-1; D gene ambiguous. The CDR3 has 15 residues. V was cut by 2 bases and J by 1 base, with 11 bases left in between. Germline CDR1 reads LGHNA; CDR2 reads YNFKEQ. The CDR3: CASSQLNAQNTEAFF. CDR3 DNA: TGTGCCAGCAGCCAACTTAACGCCCAGAACACTGAAGCTTTCTTT.

This clone has a handful of counts. The chain employs TRBV7-9 and TRBJ1-2; a possible D gene is TRBD1 (6 bases). Germline loops: CDR1 SEHNR, CDR2 FQNEAQ (reference sequence). CDR3 size: 18 residues. Trimming cost V 1 base and J 6 bases, with 24 bases left between them. CDR3 nucleotides: TGTGCCAGCAGCTTAGTGGGCTGGACAGCTTATGGGAAGGATGGCTACACCTTC. This gives the protein CASSLVGWTAYGKDGYTF.

This chain connects TRBV5-5 to TRBJ2-5, with 7 bases aligning to TRBD2. The germline CDR1 and CDR2 sequences are SGHKS and YYEKEE (reference sequence). This CDR3 is 14 amino acids long. The V and J ends lost 6 bases and 5 bases, in that order; junction bases with no gene match: 10. In DNA, the CDR3 is TGTGCCAGCACCACCTGGGGGGGTACGGAGACCCAGTACTTC. Translating it yields CASTTWGGTETQYF.

The V gene is TRBV5-1, the J gene TRBJ2-3, with 8 positions matching TRBD2. Germline CDR1 is SGHRS and CDR2 is YFSETQ. Trimming at V came to 6 bases and at J to 4 bases, leaving 7 bases not matched to a gene. The CDR3 has 14 residues. CDR3 in DNA: TGCGCCAGCACCCGGTCACTAGCGGCAGATACGCAGTATTTT. Its protein is CASTRSLAADTQYF.

This clone was seen once. This sequence joins TRBV2 and TRBJ2-5, with D perhaps matching TRBD1 (5 bases). The CDR3 covers 14 residues. Trimming took 1 base from V and 5 from J, leaving 11 bases between them. The germline V gene encodes CDR1 SNHLY and CDR2 FYNNEI. The CDR3 reads CASSEVGPRETQYF. Written as DNA, the CDR3 is TGTGCCAGCAGTGAAGTGGGGCCCCGGGAGACCCAGTACTTC. Full variable domain (remainder filled in from reference TRBV2 and TRBJ2-5): EPEVTQTPSHQVTQMGQEVILRCVPISNHLYFYWYRQILGQKVEFLVSFYNNEISEKSEIFDDQFSVERPDGSNFTLKIRSTKLEDSAMYFCASSEVGPRETQYFGPGTRLLVL.

The genes are TRBV5-1 and TRBJ2-5; the D is unclear. V lost 3 bases and J 5 bases, leaving 17 bases between the germline ends. Germline V gene sequence: CDR1 SGHRS, CDR2 YFSETQ. The CDR3 totals 15 residues. The DNA of the CDR3 is TGCGCCAGCAGCTCGGGTGGGGTCCTCCGGGAGACCCAGTACTTC. Translating gives CASSSGGVLRETQYF.

The rearrangement joins TRBV9 to TRBJ1-1; tentative D call: TRBD1 (5 bases). Trimming left V 7 bases short and J 6 bases short, with 22 bases between. The length of the CDR3 is 15 residues. Germline V CDR1 and CDR2: SGDLS, YYNGEE. CDR3 protein: CASVRGAGSFSEAFF. In nucleotides, the CDR3 is TGTGCCAGCGTTCGCGGGGCAGGGTCTTTCTCTGAAGCTTTCTTT.

The V call is TRBV27, the J call TRBJ1-2, with no clear D. The V and J ends lost 8 bases and 7 bases respectively, with 20 bases between them. The CDR3 runs to 14 residues. The V gene's germline CDR1 is MNHEY and CDR2 SMNVEV (reference sequence). This chain's CDR3 is CASGPGNRMVGYTF. CDR3 nucleotide sequence: TGTGCCAGCGGACCCGGGAACCGGATGGTTGGCTACACCTTC.

The rearrangement joins TRBV7-9 to TRBJ2-7; no reliable D call. This CDR3 region has 11 residues. Germline V lookup: CDR1 SEHNR, CDR2 FQNEAQ (reference sequence). Trimming took off 5 bases at V and 1 base at J, with 3 bases between the two ends. The DNA for the CDR3 is TGTGCCAGCAGCGATTCCTACGAGCAGTACTTC. It translates to CASSDSYEQYF.

The chain uses TRBV6-5 and TRBJ1-5; 9 bases are a match to TRBD1. Germline loops: CDR1 MNHEY, CDR2 SVGAGI. This CDR3 has 15 amino acids. J lost 6 bases, V lost 10 bases, and 13 bases had no gene match. DNA for the CDR3: TGTGCCACCATGAATAGGGACAGGGCGGGTCAGCCCCAGCATTTT. Its protein product is CATMNRDRAGQPQHF.